These T cell receptor beta chains were read from a single sample in a study of blood T cell repertoires in COVID-19. Some clones are missing from TCRdb's copy, which holds only in-frame ones; the method was immunoSEQ multiplex PCR. The sample has 60,000 to 65,000 clones; approximately 90% are singletons. Sequencing was carried out using peripheral blood. The receptor source for this set is a woman aged 80 or older with active COVID-19. CDR3s include the opening cysteine and the closing phenylalanine or tryptophan. The order of the fields is D gene, J gene, V gene, clone size, CDR3 protein, CDR3 DNA. The D gene is left open where the match is weak. Some rows have no size entry. The others give once, few or many, or a class for an expanded clone.

D gene: TRBD1
J gene: TRBJ1-2
V gene: TRBV6-2/TRBV6-3
clone size: NA
CDR3 protein: CASSYPDRANGYTF
CDR3 DNA: TGTGCCAGCAGTTACCCGGACAGGGCGAATGGCTACACCTTC

D gene: NA
J gene: TRBJ2-7
V gene: TRBV18
clone size: NA
CDR3 protein: CASSPTTARNGYEQYF
CDR3 DNA: TGTGCCAGCTCACCGACAACGGCGCGTAATGGCTACGAGCAGTACTTC

D gene: TRBD2
J gene: TRBJ2-3
V gene: TRBV16
clone size: NA
CDR3 protein: CASSQSWLAGRTSTDTQYF
CDR3 DNA: TGTGCCAGCAGCCAATCGTGGCTAGCGGGGAGAACTAGCACAGATACGCAGTATTTT

D gene: TRBD2
J gene: TRBJ2-7
V gene: TRBV7-9
clone size: NA
CDR3 protein: CASSPALGREGGYEQYF
CDR3 DNA: TGTGCCAGCAGCCCCGCGTTGGGGCGGGAGGGTGGGTACGAGCAGTACTTC

D gene: NA
J gene: TRBJ2-4
V gene: TRBV7-9
clone size: NA
CDR3 protein: CASSFELAKNIQYF
CDR3 DNA: TGTGCCAGCAGCTTTGAACTAGCCAAAAACATTCAGTACTTC

D gene: TRBD1
J gene: TRBJ2-3
V gene: TRBV27
clone size: NA
CDR3 protein: CASSRQGTQYF
CDR3 DNA: TGTGCCAGCAGCAGACAGGGTACGCAGTATTTT

D gene: NA
J gene: TRBJ1-5
V gene: TRBV6-5
clone size: NA
CDR3 protein: CASSYRGIEGNQPQHF
CDR3 DNA: TGTGCCAGCAGTTATAGAGGAATCGAAGGCAATCAGCCCCAGCATTTT

D gene: TRBD1
J gene: TRBJ2-7
V gene: TRBV28
clone size: NA
CDR3 protein: CASSPGTGGSYEQYF
CDR3 DNA: TGTGCCAGCAGTCCGGGGACAGGGGGGTCCTACGAGCAGTACTTC

D gene: NA
J gene: TRBJ2-2
V gene: TRBV2
clone size: NA
CDR3 protein: CASSRDFTNTGELFF
CDR3 DNA: TGTGCCAGCAGTAGGGACTTTACTAACACCGGGGAGCTGTTTTTT

D gene: TRBD2
J gene: TRBJ2-5
V gene: TRBV5-1
clone size: NA
CDR3 protein: CASKVGGPRETQYF
CDR3 DNA: TGCGCCAGCAAGGTGGGAGGGCCGAGGGAGACCCAGTACTTC

D gene: NA
J gene: TRBJ2-7
V gene: TRBV19
clone size: NA
CDR3 protein: CASSVAGATYEQYF
CDR3 DNA: TGTGCCAGTAGTGTCGCAGGGGCGACCTACGAGCAGTACTTC

D gene: NA
J gene: TRBJ2-5
V gene: TRBV4-1
clone size: NA
CDR3 protein: CASSQDSRGSETQYF
CDR3 DNA: TGCGCCAGCAGCCAAGATTCGAGGGGGTCAGAGACCCAGTACTTC

D gene: TRBD2
J gene: TRBJ2-1
V gene: TRBV19
clone size: NA
CDR3 protein: CASRGLAGGYNEQFF
CDR3 DNA: TGTGCCAGTAGGGGACTAGCGGGAGGGTACAATGAGCAGTTCTTC

D gene: NA
J gene: TRBJ2-3
V gene: TRBV19
clone size: NA
CDR3 protein: CASSRDSTDTQYF
CDR3 DNA: TGTGCCAGTAGTAGGGACTCCACAGATACGCAGTATTTT

D gene: NA
J gene: TRBJ2-7
V gene: TRBV10-3
clone size: NA
CDR3 protein: CAISEWEYEQYF
CDR3 DNA: TGTGCCATCAGTGAGTGGGAGTACGAGCAGTACTTC

D gene: NA
J gene: TRBJ1-4
V gene: TRBV3-1/TRBV3-2
clone size: NA
CDR3 protein: CASSQLGGVAEKLFF
CDR3 DNA: TGTGCCAGCAGCCAACTTGGCGGCGTAGCTGAAAAACTGTTTTTT

D gene: NA
J gene: TRBJ2-3
V gene: TRBV27
clone size: NA
CDR3 protein: CASSLNGGMNTQYF
CDR3 DNA: TGTGCCAGCAGTTTAAATGGGGGCATGAATACGCAGTATTTT

D gene: TRBD2
J gene: TRBJ2-3
V gene: TRBV11-3
clone size: NA
CDR3 protein: CASSLNSGPDTQYF
CDR3 DNA: TGTGCCAGCAGCTTAAATAGCGGGCCAGATACGCAGTATTTT

D gene: TRBD1
J gene: TRBJ2-5
V gene: TRBV11-2
clone size: NA
CDR3 protein: CASSFDRGRLETQYF
CDR3 DNA: TGTGCCAGCAGCTTTGACAGGGGGAGGTTGGAGACCCAGTACTTC

D gene: TRBD2
J gene: TRBJ2-7
V gene: TRBV30
clone size: NA
CDR3 protein: CAWEAGLAGSAEQYF
CDR3 DNA: TGTGCCTGGGAGGCGGGACTAGCGGGATCGGCGGAGCAGTACTTC

D gene: NA
J gene: TRBJ2-3
V gene: TRBV5-3
clone size: NA
CDR3 protein: CARSALEERSTDTQYF
CDR3 DNA: TGTGCCAGAAGCGCCTTAGAGGAGAGGTCCACAGATACGCAGTATTTT

D gene: TRBD1
J gene: TRBJ1-2
V gene: TRBV28
clone size: NA
CDR3 protein: CASSSLTGGLAGYTF
CDR3 DNA: TGTGCCAGCAGTTCCTTGACAGGGGGCTTGGCTGGCTACACCTTC

D gene: NA
J gene: TRBJ2-3
V gene: TRBV28
clone size: NA
CDR3 protein: CATRGDSRRTDTQYF
CDR3 DNA: TGTGCCACCCGAGGAGACAGCCGAAGGACAGATACGCAGTATTTT

D gene: TRBD1
J gene: TRBJ2-6
V gene: TRBV15
clone size: NA
CDR3 protein: CATSKRTGTSGANVLTF
CDR3 DNA: TGTGCCACCAGCAAAAGGACAGGGACCTCTGGGGCCAACGTCCTGACTTTC

D gene: NA
J gene: TRBJ2-1
V gene: TRBV11-3
clone size: NA
CDR3 protein: CASSLSRDNEQFF
CDR3 DNA: TGTGCCAGCAGCTTATCCCGGGACAATGAGCAGTTCTTC

D gene: TRBD2
J gene: TRBJ2-3
V gene: TRBV9
clone size: NA
CDR3 protein: CASSVDGLAGGGTDTQYF
CDR3 DNA: TGTGCCAGCAGCGTAGATGGACTAGCGGGAGGAGGCACAGATACGCAGTATTTT

D gene: NA
J gene: TRBJ2-1
V gene: TRBV28
clone size: NA
CDR3 protein: CASSLNRAEGIVGGNEQFF
CDR3 DNA: TGTGCCAGCAGCCTAAACCGGGCCGAAGGGATCGTGGGGGGCAATGAGCAGTTCTTC

D gene: NA
J gene: TRBJ2-3
V gene: TRBV2
clone size: NA
CDR3 protein: CASSDGGLLTDTQYF
CDR3 DNA: TGTGCCAGCAGTGATGGTGGCCTGCTCACAGATACGCAGTATTTT

D gene: TRBD2
J gene: TRBJ2-3
V gene: TRBV6-1
clone size: NA
CDR3 protein: CASSGTFPGLAGGTDTQYF
CDR3 DNA: TGTGCCAGCAGTGGTACCTTCCCGGGACTAGCGGGAGGCACAGATACGCAGTATTTT

D gene: NA
J gene: TRBJ1-1
V gene: TRBV18
clone size: NA
CDR3 protein: CASSPTDGTAEAFF
CDR3 DNA: TGTGCCAGCTCACCGACAGACGGAACGGCTGAAGCTTTCTTT

D gene: TRBD2
J gene: TRBJ2-7
V gene: TRBV7-9
clone size: NA
CDR3 protein: CASSETSGRYEQYF
CDR3 DNA: TGTGCCAGCAGCGAGACTAGCGGGAGATACGAGCAGTACTTC

D gene: TRBD2
J gene: TRBJ2-1
V gene: TRBV6-4
clone size: few
CDR3 protein: CASSMTSVGEQFF
CDR3 DNA: TGTGCCAGCAGTATGACTAGCGTAGGTGAGCAGTTCTTC

D gene: NA
J gene: TRBJ2-7
V gene: TRBV27
clone size: NA
CDR3 protein: CASSPRQSSYEQYF
CDR3 DNA: TGTGCCAGCAGTCCCCGACAGAGCTCCTACGAGCAGTACTTC

D gene: NA
J gene: TRBJ2-2
V gene: TRBV5-1
clone size: NA
CDR3 protein: CASSLAQGNTGELFF
CDR3 DNA: TGCGCCAGCAGCTTGGCCCAGGGGAACACCGGGGAGCTGTTTTTT

D gene: NA
J gene: TRBJ2-2
V gene: TRBV4-2
clone size: NA
CDR3 protein: CASSQDTGSGELFF
CDR3 DNA: TGTGCCAGCAGCCAGGACACAGGGTCCGGGGAGCTGTTTTTT

D gene: TRBD2
J gene: TRBJ2-7
V gene: TRBV7-9
clone size: once
CDR3 protein: CASSSISLADTYEQYF
CDR3 DNA: TGTGCCAGCAGCTCTATCTCACTAGCGGATACCTACGAGCAGTACTTC

D gene: TRBD1
J gene: TRBJ1-5
V gene: TRBV27
clone size: NA
CDR3 protein: CASSLWGQPNQPQHF
CDR3 DNA: TGTGCCAGCAGTTTATGGGGACAGCCAAATCAGCCCCAGCATTTT

D gene: NA
J gene: TRBJ1-2
V gene: TRBV27
clone size: NA
CDR3 protein: CASSSGTPKSYGYTF
CDR3 DNA: TGTGCCAGCAGTTCCGGGACACCAAAAAGCTATGGCTACACCTTC

D gene: NA
J gene: TRBJ1-4
V gene: TRBV5-1
clone size: NA
CDR3 protein: CASSLGRTSNEKLFF
CDR3 DNA: TGCGCCAGCAGCTTGGGGCGGACTTCTAATGAAAAACTGTTTTTT

D gene: TRBD1
J gene: TRBJ1-4
V gene: TRBV7-7
clone size: NA
CDR3 protein: CASSVGQTGEKLFF
CDR3 DNA: TGTGCCAGCAGCGTGGGACAGACAGGAGAGAAACTGTTTTTT

D gene: NA
J gene: TRBJ1-5
V gene: TRBV6-5
clone size: NA
CDR3 protein: CASSLGPYSNQPQHF
CDR3 DNA: TGTGCCAGCAGTTTGGGGCCATATAGCAATCAGCCCCAGCATTTT

D gene: NA
J gene: TRBJ1-1
V gene: TRBV29-1
clone size: NA
CDR3 protein: CSVEAFTPRQTRRTEAFF
CDR3 DNA: TGCAGCGTTGAAGCCTTTACCCCGAGACAGACAAGGCGGACTGAAGCTTTCTTT

D gene: TRBD1
J gene: TRBJ1-2
V gene: TRBV7-9
clone size: once
CDR3 protein: CASSFIPGTGTGYTF
CDR3 DNA: TGTGCCAGCAGCTTTATTCCCGGGACAGGGACTGGCTACACCTTC

D gene: NA
J gene: TRBJ2-7
V gene: TRBV7-8
clone size: NA
CDR3 protein: CASSRSSALITALLYEQYF
CDR3 DNA: TGTGCCAGCAGTCGTTCTAGCGCGCTAATAACTGCCCTCCTGTACGAGCAGTACTTC

D gene: NA
J gene: TRBJ2-5
V gene: TRBV11-2
clone size: NA
CDR3 protein: CASSFGVAEETQYF
CDR3 DNA: TGTGCCAGCAGCTTCGGGGTTGCGGAAGAGACCCAGTACTTC

D gene: NA
J gene: TRBJ2-3
V gene: TRBV5-5
clone size: NA
CDR3 protein: CASSPSGGSDTQYF
CDR3 DNA: TGTGCCAGCAGCCCATCGGGGGGCTCAGATACGCAGTATTTT

D gene: NA
J gene: TRBJ2-4
V gene: TRBV15
clone size: once
CDR3 protein: CATSRAKGADIQYF
CDR3 DNA: TGTGCCACCAGCAGAGCGAAGGGAGCAGACATTCAGTACTTC

D gene: NA
J gene: TRBJ2-2
V gene: TRBV27
clone size: NA
CDR3 protein: CASSYLRERTGELFF
CDR3 DNA: TGTGCCAGCAGTTACCTCCGGGAGAGGACCGGGGAGCTGTTTTTT

D gene: TRBD1
J gene: TRBJ1-6
V gene: TRBV4-1
clone size: NA
CDR3 protein: CASSQGLQGARNSPLHF
CDR3 DNA: TGCGCCAGCAGCCAAGGGTTACAGGGGGCGCGGAATTCACCCCTCCACTTT

D gene: NA
J gene: TRBJ1-1
V gene: TRBV5-1
clone size: NA
CDR3 protein: CASSLQRLGRGKDTEAFF
CDR3 DNA: TGCGCCAGCAGCCTCCAACGTCTCGGCAGGGGAAAGGACACTGAAGCTTTCTTT

D gene: NA
J gene: TRBJ1-6
V gene: TRBV2
clone size: NA
CDR3 protein: CASSITGNSPLHF
CDR3 DNA: TGTGCCAGCAGCATTACAGGGAATTCACCCCTCCACTTT

D gene: NA
J gene: TRBJ2-3
V gene: TRBV27
clone size: NA
CDR3 protein: CASSTPGVTDTQYF
CDR3 DNA: TGTGCCAGCAGTACCCCGGGGGTTACAGATACGCAGTATTTT

D gene: NA
J gene: TRBJ2-5
V gene: TRBV10-3
clone size: NA
CDR3 protein: CAISEPGKEETQYF
CDR3 DNA: TGTGCCATCAGTGAGCCCGGGAAGGAGGAGACCCAGTACTTC

D gene: TRBD1
J gene: TRBJ1-6
V gene: TRBV2
clone size: few
CDR3 protein: CASREDRVGNSPLHF
CDR3 DNA: TGTGCCAGCAGGGAAGACAGGGTTGGAAATTCACCCCTCCACTTT

D gene: TRBD2
J gene: TRBJ2-1
V gene: TRBV11-3
clone size: once
CDR3 protein: CASSPGDGRGLFF
CDR3 DNA: TGTGCCAGCAGCCCAGGGGACGGGAGGGGTCTGTTCTTC

D gene: TRBD2
J gene: TRBJ2-2
V gene: TRBV6-5
clone size: NA
CDR3 protein: CARGGGVAAGELFF
CDR3 DNA: TGTGCCAGGGGGGGAGGGGTGGCCGCCGGGGAGCTGTTTTTT

D gene: NA
J gene: TRBJ1-2
V gene: TRBV3-1/TRBV3-2
clone size: NA
CDR3 protein: CASSQASGGNYGYTF
CDR3 DNA: TGTGCCAGCAGCCAAGCCTCCGGAGGGAACTATGGCTACACCTTC

D gene: TRBD1
J gene: TRBJ2-7
V gene: TRBV5-1
clone size: NA
CDR3 protein: CASSWDRLSYEQYF
CDR3 DNA: TGCGCCAGCAGCTGGGACAGGTTATCCTACGAGCAGTACTTC

D gene: TRBD1
J gene: TRBJ2-3
V gene: TRBV11-2
clone size: NA
CDR3 protein: CASSSWGQELTDTQYF
CDR3 DNA: TGTGCCAGCAGCTCATGGGGACAGGAGCTCACAGATACGCAGTATTTT